The entry below gives a single T cell receptor beta chain sequence along with its context. This sample was included in a study of blood T cell repertoires in COVID-19. Germline V CDR1 and CDR2: SGHRS, YFSETQ. Losses at the gene ends were 4 bases for V and 5 bases for J; bases not matched to a gene: 5. There are 15 residues in the CDR3. Participant ages covered roughly 18 to 89 years across about 25 US areas. TCRdb's copy holds only in-frame clones and misses some; the assay was immunoSEQ multiplex PCR. The sample comprises some 300,000 clones, roughly 90% of which are singletons, and roughly a tenth rests with the top ten.

Sequencing was carried out using PBMCs or T cells enriched from blood (not recorded which). This receptor was obtained from a woman aged 25-40 years who had recovered from COVID-19. The chain carries TRBV5-1 and TRBJ2-2, with 10 bases aligning to TRBD2. This chain's CDR3 is CASSTWTSGTGELFF. In nucleotides, the CDR3 is TGCGCCAGCAGCACCTGGACTAGCGGTACCGGGGAGCTGTTTTTT.